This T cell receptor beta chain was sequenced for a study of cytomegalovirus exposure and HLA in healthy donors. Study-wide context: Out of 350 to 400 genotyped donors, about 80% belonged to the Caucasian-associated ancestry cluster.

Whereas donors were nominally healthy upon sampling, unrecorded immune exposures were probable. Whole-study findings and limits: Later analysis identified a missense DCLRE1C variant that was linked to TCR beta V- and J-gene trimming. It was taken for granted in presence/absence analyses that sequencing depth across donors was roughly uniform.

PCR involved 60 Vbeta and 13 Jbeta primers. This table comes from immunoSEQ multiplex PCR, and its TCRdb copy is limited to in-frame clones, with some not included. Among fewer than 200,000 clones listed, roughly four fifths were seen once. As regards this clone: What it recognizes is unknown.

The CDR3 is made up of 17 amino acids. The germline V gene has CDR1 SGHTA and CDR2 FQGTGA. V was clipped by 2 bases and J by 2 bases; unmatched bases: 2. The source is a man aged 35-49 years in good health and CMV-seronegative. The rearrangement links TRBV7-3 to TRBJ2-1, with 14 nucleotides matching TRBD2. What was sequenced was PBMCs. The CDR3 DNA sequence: TGTGCCAGCAGCTTATTGGGACTAGCGGGGGCCTACAATGAGCAGTTCTTC. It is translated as CASSLLGLAGAYNEQFF.